This T cell receptor (beta chain) was sequenced during a study of identical twins. This clonotype came up many times. Healthy Caucasians alone served as donors. After template switching added a universal primer site, the resulting cDNA carried unique molecular identifiers. A single record per CDR3 protein comes from TCRdb applying MiXCR to the 5' RACE reads. The sample lists 650,000 to 800,000 distinct CDR3 sequences, 8.5% to 9% occurring once. Trimming removed 4 bases from V and 12 bases from J, with 16 bases in between. The CDR3 is 12 residues long. Germline CDR1 reads DFQATT; CDR2 reads SNEGSKA (reference sequence). The data were also submitted as part of a second study, on yellow fever vaccine responses in identical twins.

The material sequenced was PBMCs. The receptor was isolated from a woman aged 18-35 years in good health. V and J are TRBV20-1 and TRBJ1-5, with D possibly being TRBD1 (5 bases). Written as DNA, the CDR3 is TGCAGTGCTACCAACTTGGGGGATTACCAGCATTTT. Amino acids: CSATNLGDYQHF.